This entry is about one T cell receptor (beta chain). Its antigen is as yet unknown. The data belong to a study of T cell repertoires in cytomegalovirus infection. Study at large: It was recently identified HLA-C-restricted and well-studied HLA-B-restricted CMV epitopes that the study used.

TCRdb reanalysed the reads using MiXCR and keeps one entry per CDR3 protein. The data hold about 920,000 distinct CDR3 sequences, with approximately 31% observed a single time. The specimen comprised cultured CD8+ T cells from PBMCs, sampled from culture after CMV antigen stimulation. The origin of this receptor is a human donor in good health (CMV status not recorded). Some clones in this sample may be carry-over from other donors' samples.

The chain's CDR3 is CASSQIGTGRTGELFF. The DNA for the CDR3 is TGTGCCAGCAGCCAAATCGGGACAGGGCGTACCGGGGAGCTGTTTTTT. The chain uses TRBV14 and TRBJ2-2; 9 bases match TRBD1. V lost 2 bases, J lost 5 bases, and 6 bases stayed unmatched. In germline, CDR1 is SGHDN, CDR2 FVKESK. This CDR3 region has 16 residues.